The source of this TCR beta chain is a study of tissue T cells after allogeneic stem cell transplantation. Germline V lookup: CDR1 SGHLS, CDR2 HYDKME. V lost 0 bases and J 4 bases, leaving 11 bases between the germline ends. There are 15 residues in the CDR3. Stated time point: mouse harvest day 7 after allogeneic transplant. Each mouse received 10^7 T-cell-depleted marrow cells plus 10^6 splenic CD5+ T cells by tail vein. Comments on this clone: Antigen: not known. The genes and germline here are from mouse. The read ends 1 residue early relative to the CDR3; the germline J gene fills the gap.

Produced via immunoSEQ multiplex PCR; TCRdb's table is partial and in-frame only. Of over 6,000 clones listed, 45% to 55% are singletons. Findings and limits, study-wide: Within patients, tissue anatomy strongly shaped TCR repertoire composition.

The sequenced sample consisted of gut tissue. V gene TRBV12-2 combines with J gene TRBJ2-2; D assignment may be TRBD1 or TRBD2 (6 bases each). The clonotype comes from a female BALB/c mouse given C57BL/6 T cells with graft-versus-host disease after an allogeneic hematopoietic cell transplant. The CDR3 sequence: CASSLMGALTGQLYF. CDR3 DNA, as far as it was read: TGTGCCAGCTCTCTCATGGGGGCGCTCACCGGGCAGCTCTAC.